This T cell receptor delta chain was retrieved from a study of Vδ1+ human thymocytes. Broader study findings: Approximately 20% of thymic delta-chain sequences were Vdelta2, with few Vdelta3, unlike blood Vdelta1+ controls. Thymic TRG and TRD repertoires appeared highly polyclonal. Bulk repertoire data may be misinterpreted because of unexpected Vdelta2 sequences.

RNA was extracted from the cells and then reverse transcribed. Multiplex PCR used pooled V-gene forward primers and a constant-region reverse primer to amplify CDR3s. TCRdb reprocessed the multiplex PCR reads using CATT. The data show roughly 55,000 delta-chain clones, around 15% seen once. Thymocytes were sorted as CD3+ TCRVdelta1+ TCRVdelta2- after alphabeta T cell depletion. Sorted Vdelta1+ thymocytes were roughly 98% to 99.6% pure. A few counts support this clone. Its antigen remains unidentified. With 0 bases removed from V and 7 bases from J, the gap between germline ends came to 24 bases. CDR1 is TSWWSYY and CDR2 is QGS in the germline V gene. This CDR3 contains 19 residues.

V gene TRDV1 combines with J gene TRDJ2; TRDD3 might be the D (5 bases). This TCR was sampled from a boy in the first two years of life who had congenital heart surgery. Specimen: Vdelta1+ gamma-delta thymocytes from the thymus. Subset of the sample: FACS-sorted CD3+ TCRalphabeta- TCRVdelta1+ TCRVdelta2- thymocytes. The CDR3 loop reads CALGELKEGPLGGRAQLFF. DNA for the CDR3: TGTGCTCTTGGGGAACTTAAAGAGGGACCTCTGGGTGGGAGAGCACAACTCTTCTTT.